Below are 21 T cell receptor beta chains sequenced from a single sample in a study of early T cells in non-severe SARS-CoV-2 infection. MiXCR, applied by TCRdb to the 5' RACE reads, yields one record per CDR3 protein. The sample yields around 60,000 distinct CDR3 sequences, more than 15% seen once. The sequenced sample was whole blood, obtained at baseline. These receptors all come from an adult who was a healthcare worker with PCR-confirmed SARS-CoV-2 infection or an uninfected control (not recorded which).

The chain employs TRBV5-6 and TRBJ2-7; TRBD1 is a possible D gene (5 bases). Trimming took 0 bases from V and 5 from J, leaving 9 bases between them. Germline V gene data show CDR1 as SGHDT and CDR2 as YYEEEE. The CDR3 is 13 amino acids. CDR3 protein: CASSLEVRDEQYF. The CDR3 coding sequence is TGTGCCAGCAGCTTGGAGGTCAGGGACGAGCAGTACTTC.

The J gene is TRBJ1-2, the V gene TRBV7-2; D not certain. The CDR3 sequence is 14 residues long. V lost 1 base, J lost 2 bases, and 8 bases lay in between. Germline CDR1 and CDR2: SGHTA and FQGNSA. The CDR3 DNA sequence: TGTGCCAGCAGCTTAGAAGCGGGGAACTATGGCTACACCTTC. The encoded protein is CASSLEAGNYGYTF.

This clonotype was detected a few times. The chain couples TRBV5-4 to TRBJ2-1; D assignment may be TRBD1 or TRBD2 (5 bases each). Germline assignment: CDR1 SGHNT and CDR2 YYREEE (reference sequence). V lost 4 bases and J lost 0, with 8 bases in between. The CDR3 runs to 14 residues. The DNA for the CDR3 is TGTGCCAGCAGCCGGGACCACTCCTACAATGAGCAGTTCTTC. It yields the protein CASSRDHSYNEQFF.

CDR3 sequence reads: CSVEVRETQYF. CDR3 nucleotides: TGCAGCGTTGAAGTCCGGGAGACCCAGTACTTC. This chain links TRBV29-1 with TRBJ2-5, with D hard to call. CDR3 length equals 11 residues. Germline V lookup: CDR1 SQVTM, CDR2 ANQGSEA. V was trimmed by 1 base and J by 5 bases, leaving 5 bases between them.

CDR3 protein: CASRIQATGYEQYF. For the CDR3, the DNA is TGTGCCAGCAGAATCCAGGCTACGGGATACGAGCAGTACTTC. The chain recombines TRBV6-1 with TRBJ2-7; D is possibly TRBD2 (5 bases). Germline CDR1 reads MNHNS; CDR2 reads SASEGT. The CDR3 is 14 residues long. The germline V and J ends were trimmed by 6 bases and 4 bases, with 16 bases remaining between them.

The V call is TRBV19, the J call TRBJ1-4; unclear D gene. Germline lookup yields CDR1 LNHDA and CDR2 SQIVND (reference sequence). The CDR3 consists of 15 residues. The V end lost 7 bases, the J end lost 8 bases, and 20 bases lay between the germline ends. The CDR3 DNA is TGTGCCAGTACCCAAGGCCTCCGCGAAGGGGAAAAACTGTTTTTT. Its translation is CASTQGLREGEKLFF.

This clonotype was recorded a few times. This rearrangement joins TRBV27 to TRBJ2-5; D may be TRBD1 or TRBD2 (5 bases each). This CDR3 is 15 amino acids long. Germline V gene lookup returns CDR1 MNHEY and CDR2 SMNVEV (reference sequence). The V end lost 2 bases, the J end lost 5 bases, and 15 bases lay between the germline ends. Here the CDR3 DNA reads TGTGCCAGCAGTTTAGGGGCAGGACTCAGTGAGACCCAGTACTTC. Translated: CASSLGAGLSETQYF.

This clonotype was picked up many times. J is TRBJ1-1 and V is TRBV6-5; D remains unclear. This CDR3 has 13 residues. The V gene lost 1 base and the J gene lost 4 bases, with 7 bases spanning the gap. The germline gives CDR1 MNHEY, CDR2 SVGAGI. The CDR3 DNA reads TGTGCCAGCAGTTACTATGGATCCACTGAAGCTTTCTTT. Its translation is CASSYYGSTEAFF.

The V call is TRBV11-1, the J call TRBJ2-1, with TRBD1 identical over 8 bases. Germline trimming cut 3 bases from V and 7 bases from J; bases unmatched to any gene: 2. CDR1 is SGHAT and CDR2 is FQDESV in the germline V gene (reference sequence). The CDR3 is 13 amino acids. This chain's CDR3 is CASSFQGANEQFF. In DNA, the CDR3 is TGTGCCAGCAGCTTCCAGGGGGCGAATGAGCAGTTCTTC.

The chain links TRBV7-2 to TRBJ1-1; 10 positions agree with TRBD1. Germline assignment: CDR1 SGHTA and CDR2 FQGNSA. This CDR3 is built from 14 residues. The V gene end was trimmed by 5 bases and the J gene end by 6 bases; junction bases not matched to a gene: 6. The CDR3 DNA reads as TGTGCCAGCAGCCTTGACAGGGGGCGGGCTGAAGCTTTCTTT. Amino acid sequence: CASSLDRGRAEAFF.

The chain joins TRBV18 to TRBJ1-1; D may be TRBD1 (6 bases). Germline CDR1 reads KGHSH; CDR2 reads LQKENI. CDR3 size: 13 residues. Trimming stripped 6 bases from V and 1 base from J, with 9 bases between. CDR3 in amino acids: CASSSGQNTEAFF. Written as DNA, the CDR3 is TGTGCCAGCTCCTCGGGACAGAACACTGAAGCTTTCTTT.

V usage is TRBV4-1 and J usage is TRBJ2-2, with D tentatively TRBD2 (6 bases). CDR3 length: 16 amino acids. Trimming stripped 4 bases from V and 4 bases from J, with 16 bases between. CDR1 and CDR2 (germline): MGHRA, YSYEKL. DNA of the CDR3: TGCGCCAGCAGCCTACGACTAGAGAGGGCCACCGGGGAGCTGTTTTTT. This sequence encodes CASSLRLERATGELFF.

This clonotype was observed a few times. The chain recombines TRBV6-1 with TRBJ1-6; D remains ambiguous. Germline V gene data show CDR1 as MNHNS and CDR2 as SASEGT. V was pared by 1 base and J by 10 bases, with 14 bases between. The CDR3 is made up of 15 amino acids. CDR3 amino acids: CASSEVRASASPLHF. For the CDR3, the DNA is TGTGCCAGCAGTGAAGTTAGGGCGTCAGCCTCACCCCTCCACTTT.

The genes are TRBV7-9 and TRBJ1-4; D is possibly TRBD1 (5 bases). The CDR3 contains 14 residues. V lost 5 bases, J lost 8 bases, and 15 bases lay in between. Looked up from germline, CDR1 is SEHNR and CDR2 is FQNEAQ (reference sequence). The CDR3, as DNA: TGTGCCAGCAGCCACCGGGACCCAGGGGAAAAACTGTTTTTT. Translation gives CASSHRDPGEKLFF.

This chain joins TRBV7-9 and TRBJ2-2; 7 bases line up with TRBD1. The CDR3 is 15 residues long. The V segment lost 5 bases and the J segment 4 bases; nucleotides outside the gene matches: 7. Germline V CDR1 and CDR2: SEHNR, FQNEAQ (reference sequence). DNA of the CDR3: TGTGCCAGCAGCCCTCCGGGACAGATCACCGGGGAGCTGTTTTTT. It encodes CASSPPGQITGELFF.

This clonotype has just a few counts. The chain has TRBV11-2 and TRBJ2-3; tentatively, D is TRBD1 (6 bases). The CDR3 has 15 residues. Germline V lookup: CDR1 SGHAT, CDR2 FQNNGV. With 2 bases removed from V and 6 bases from J, the gap between germline ends came to 15 bases. The DNA of the CDR3 is TGTGCCAGCAGCTTATCGCCAGGGGCAGGGGATACGCAGTATTTT. It encodes CASSLSPGAGDTQYF.

This clonotype was detected a few times. The CDR3 sequence is CSATRTGDPYEQYF. CDR3 bases: TGCAGTGCTACCCGGACAGGGGACCCCTACGAGCAGTACTTC. The rearrangement links TRBV20-1 to TRBJ2-7; TRBD1 matches at 9 bases. Per germline, CDR1 DFQATT and CDR2 SNEGSKA (reference sequence). The CDR3 has 14 amino acids. Germline trimming cut 4 bases from V and 2 bases from J; bases unmatched to any gene: 6.

This clonotype showed up just a few times. The chain recombines TRBV6-5 with TRBJ2-7; D might be TRBD1 (5 bases). The germline V gene has CDR1 MNHEY and CDR2 SVGAGI. V lost 6 bases to trimming and J lost 7 bases, with 10 bases between them. This CDR3 is 11 amino acids long. The CDR3, as DNA: TGTGCCAGCAGAGAAGGGGTGGAGCAGTACTTC. Translating gives CASREGVEQYF.

This clonotype was counted only a few times. The chain is built from TRBV7-2 and TRBJ2-7; 9 bases are a match to TRBD2. The germline CDR1 and CDR2 sequences are SGHTA and FQGNSA. This CDR3 contains 14 residues. V was clipped by 5 bases and J by 1 base; unmatched bases: 3. As DNA, the CDR3 is TGTGCCAGCAGCCCGGGACTAGCATCCTACGAGCAGTACTTC. It is translated as CASSPGLASYEQYF.

This sequence joins TRBV6-6 and TRBJ2-6; 7 bases align to TRBD1. This CDR3 is 15 amino acids long. V trimming: 8 bases; J trimming: 2 bases; junction bases outside the gene matches: 6. Germline V gene lookup returns CDR1 MNHNY and CDR2 SVGAGI (reference sequence). CDR3 sequence reads: CASLTQGTGANVLTF. The CDR3 nucleotides read TGTGCCAGCCTCACACAGGGGACTGGGGCCAACGTCCTGACTTTC.

This chain joins TRBV6-1 and TRBJ2-7; 10 nucleotides align to TRBD1. The V gene's germline CDR1 is MNHNS and CDR2 SASEGT. Unmatched junction bases numbered 6, after V lost 7 bases and J lost 3 bases. This CDR3 has 14 amino acids. CDR3 sequence reads: CASNYDRGLYEQYF. CDR3 in DNA: TGTGCCAGCAATTATGACAGGGGGCTCTACGAGCAGTACTTC.